One and the same sample provided the 14 T cell receptor beta chains below, sequenced in a study of identical twins. From the 5' RACE reads, TCRdb called clonotypes with MiXCR, one entry per CDR3 protein. The table has about 150,000 distinct CDR3 sequences, 3.5% seen once. The sample comprised memory T cells sorted from blood. All receptors come from a man in his late teens or twenties in good health.

Ten or more counts support this clonotype. V and J are TRBV7-8 and TRBJ2-1, with 11 positions matching TRBD1. The CDR3 length is 15 residues. The junction had 2 bases not matched to a gene; V was cut back by 1 base and J by 6 bases. Germline V lookup: CDR1 SGHVS, CDR2 FQNEAQ. DNA of the CDR3: TGTGCCAGCAGCTTAGGAGGGACAGGGGGCAATGAGCAGTTCTTC. Protein: CASSLGGTGGNEQFF.

This clonotype was seen a few times. Here the CDR3 reads CASSGQPLAKNIQYF. The CDR3 coding sequence is TGTGCCAGTTCCGGACAGCCCTTAGCCAAAAACATTCAGTACTTC. The chain is built from TRBV19 and TRBJ2-4; D may be TRBD1 (6 bases). This CDR3 is built from 15 residues. V lost 8 bases, J lost 0 bases, and 14 bases lay in between. CDR1 and CDR2 (germline): LNHDA, SQIVND (reference sequence).

At least ten counts were recorded for this clonotype. The chain links TRBV11-1 to TRBJ1-4, with TRBD1 matching 11 bases. CDR1 is SGHAT, CDR2 FQDESV, per germline (reference sequence). There are 18 residues in the CDR3. V lost 5 bases, J lost 2 bases, and 10 bases stayed unmatched. CDR3 DNA sequence: TGTGCCAGCAGCAAAATACCCGGGACAGGGGGTACTAATGAAAAACTGTTTTTT. This translates into CASSKIPGTGGTNEKLFF.

This clonotype was counted ten times or more. In nucleotides, the CDR3 is TGCGCCACTCAGGGGACGGACCTGAACACTGAAGCTTTCTTT. Protein sequence: CATQGTDLNTEAFF. The genes are TRBV10-2 and TRBJ1-1; the D gene is possibly TRBD1 (6 bases). Germline V lookup: CDR1 WSHSY, CDR2 SAAADI. The germline V and J ends were trimmed by 10 bases and 0 bases, with 15 bases remaining between them. The CDR3 loop spans 14 amino acids.

This clonotype was recorded many times. The chain joins TRBV9 to TRBJ1-1; D gene unclear. The CDR3 has 13 residues. Germline CDR1 reads SGDLS; CDR2 reads YYNGEE. The ends were cut back, 4 bases at V and 6 bases at J, with 13 bases in the middle. CDR3 sequence (DNA): TGTGCCAGCAGCAGTAGGTCAGCCGCTGAAGCTTTCTTT. It specifies CASSSRSAAEAFF.

This clonotype was counted at least ten times. This sequence joins TRBV7-3 and TRBJ2-7, with TRBD1 matching over 8 bases. This CDR3 has 14 amino acids. CDR1 and CDR2 from the germline V gene are SGHTA and FQGTGA. V was pared by 6 bases and J by 1 base, with 5 bases of the junction left unmatched. The CDR3 DNA reads as TGTGCCAGCAGTCAGGACAGGGAGTCCTACGAGCAGTACTTC. Translating gives CASSQDRESYEQYF.

The chain uses TRBV4-1 and TRBJ2-2; TRBD1 aligns across 7 bases. The CDR3 is 19 amino acids. In germline, CDR1 is MGHRA, CDR2 YSYEKL. The junction had 17 bases not matched to a gene; V was cut back by 6 bases and J by 1 base. The CDR3 protein is CASRKILPQGEMNTGELFF. The CDR3, as DNA: TGCGCCAGCAGGAAAATCCTCCCTCAGGGGGAAATGAACACCGGGGAGCTGTTTTTT.

Notes on this clonotype: This may stem from a read error, because a much larger clone lies one nucleotide away. The V call is TRBV20-1, the J call TRBJ1-5; D is uncertain. Germline V lookup: CDR1 DFQATT, CDR2 SNEGSKA (reference sequence). CDR3 length: 13 amino acids. The CDR3 reads CSARDYREAPQDF. CDR3 coding DNA: TGCAGTGCTAGAGATTACCGCGAGGCGCCCCAGGATTTT.

This clonotype was detected many times. V gene TRBV3-1 combines with J gene TRBJ2-7; 7 nucleotides align to TRBD2. Losses at the gene ends were 1 base for V and 7 bases for J; bases not matched to a gene: 10. This CDR3 has 15 amino acids. Germline V gene sequence: CDR1 LGHDT, CDR2 YNNKEL (reference sequence). The CDR3 loop is CASSQGGLVGEEQYV. Here the CDR3 DNA reads TGTGCCAGCAGCCAAGGCGGACTAGTCGGGGAGGAGCAGTACGTC.

Many counts were recorded for this clonotype. The J gene is TRBJ2-3, the V gene TRBV20-1; maybe TRBD1 (5 bases). This CDR3 spans 13 amino acids. CDR1 and CDR2 (germline): DFQATT, SNEGSKA (reference sequence). The V end lost 6 bases, the J end lost 6 bases, and 16 bases lay between the germline ends. The CDR3 DNA sequence: TGCAGTGCCAGGGAAGGATCAGTGGATACGCAGTATTTT. Its translation is CSAREGSVDTQYF.

This clonotype was detected ten times or more. J is TRBJ1-5 and V is TRBV20-1; D is possibly TRBD1 (5 bases). CDR3 length equals 15 residues. Trimming cost V 3 bases and J 6 bases, with 18 bases left between them. Germline V CDR1 and CDR2: DFQATT, SNEGSKA (reference sequence). The CDR3 here is CSARGGKGRIQPQHF. The DNA of the CDR3 is TGCAGTGCTAGGGGGGGGAAAGGGAGGATTCAGCCCCAGCATTTT.

Ten or more counts support this clonotype. J is TRBJ1-4 and V is TRBV12-3 or TRBV12-4; a weak D match, TRBD1 (6 bases). V was pared by 6 bases and J by 4 bases, with 15 bases between. CDR3 length: 15 residues. The CDR3 DNA sequence: TGTGCCAGCAGGCCCGACAGGTCTCTTAATGAAAAACTGTTTTTT. This translates into CASRPDRSLNEKLFF.

The gene calls are TRBV5-1 and TRBJ2-7; D ambiguous. The V end was cut by 0 bases, the J end by 4 bases, with 17 bases between. Germline CDR1 reads SGHRS; CDR2 reads YFSETQ. The CDR3 is made up of 16 amino acids. CDR3 residues: CASSLARIGGPYEQYF. The CDR3 nucleotides are TGCGCCAGCAGCTTGGCCAGGATTGGCGGCCCATACGAGCAGTACTTC.

In this sample, this clonotype turned up many times. This chain uses TRBV7-9 with TRBJ1-2; 9 nucleotides match TRBD1. Trimming took 6 bases from V and 8 from J; bases not matched to a gene: 10. Germline loops: CDR1 SEHNR, CDR2 FQNEAQ (reference sequence). This CDR3 comprises 14 residues. The CDR3 DNA follows: TGTGCCAGCAGGCATCTAGCAGGGACAGGGGGCTACACCTTC. This codes for CASRHLAGTGGYTF.